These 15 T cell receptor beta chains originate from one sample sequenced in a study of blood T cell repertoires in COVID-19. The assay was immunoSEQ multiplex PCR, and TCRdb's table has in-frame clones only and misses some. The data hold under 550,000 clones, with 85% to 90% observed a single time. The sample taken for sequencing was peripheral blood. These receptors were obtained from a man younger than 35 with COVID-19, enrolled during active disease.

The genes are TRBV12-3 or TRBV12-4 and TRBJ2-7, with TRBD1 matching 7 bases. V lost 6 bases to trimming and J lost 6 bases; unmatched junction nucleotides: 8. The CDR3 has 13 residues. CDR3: CASSGTVAGEQYF. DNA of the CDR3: TGTGCCAGCAGCGGGACAGTAGCCGGCGAGCAGTACTTC.

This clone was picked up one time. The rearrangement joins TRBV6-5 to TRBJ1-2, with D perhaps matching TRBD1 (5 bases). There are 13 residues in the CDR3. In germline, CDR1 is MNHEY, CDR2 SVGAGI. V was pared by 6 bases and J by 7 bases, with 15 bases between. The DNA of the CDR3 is TGTGCCAGCAGCATTCTTGGACAAGTTGGCTACACCTTC. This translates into CASSILGQVGYTF.

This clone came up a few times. CDR3 protein: CASSIADRGHSQPQHF. The CDR3 nucleotides are TGTGCCAGTAGTATTGCGGACAGGGGGCATAGTCAGCCCCAGCATTTT. The V gene is TRBV19, the J gene TRBJ1-5; 11 bases map to TRBD1. CDR3 length: 16 amino acids. V was clipped by 3 bases and J by 6 bases; unmatched bases: 7. Germline V CDR1 and CDR2: LNHDA, SQIVND (reference sequence).

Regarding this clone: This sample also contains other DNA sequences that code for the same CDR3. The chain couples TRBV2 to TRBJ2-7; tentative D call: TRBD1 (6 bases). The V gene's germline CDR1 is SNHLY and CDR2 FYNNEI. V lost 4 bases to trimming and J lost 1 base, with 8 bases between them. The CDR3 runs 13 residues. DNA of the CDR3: TGTGCCAGCAGTGTACAGGGTTCCTACGAGCAGTACTTC. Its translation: CASSVQGSYEQYF.

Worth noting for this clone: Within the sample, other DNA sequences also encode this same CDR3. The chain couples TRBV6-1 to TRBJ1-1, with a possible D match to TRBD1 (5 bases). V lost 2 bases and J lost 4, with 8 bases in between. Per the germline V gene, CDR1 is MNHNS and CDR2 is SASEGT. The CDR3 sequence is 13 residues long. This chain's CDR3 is CASSEMGGTEAFF. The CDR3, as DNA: TGTGCCAGCAGTGAAATGGGGGGCACTGAAGCTTTCTTT.

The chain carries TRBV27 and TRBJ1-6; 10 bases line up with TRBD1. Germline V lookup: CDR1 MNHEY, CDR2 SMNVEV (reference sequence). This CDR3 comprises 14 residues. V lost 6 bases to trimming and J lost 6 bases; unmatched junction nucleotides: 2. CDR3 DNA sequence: TGTGCCAGCAGGCGGGACAGGGGTAATTCACCCCTCCACTTT. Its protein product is CASRRDRGNSPLHF.

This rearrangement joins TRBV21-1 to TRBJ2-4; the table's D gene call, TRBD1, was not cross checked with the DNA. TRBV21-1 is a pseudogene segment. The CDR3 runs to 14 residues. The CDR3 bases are TGTGCCAGCAGCAAACAGGGGGCGAAAAACATTCAGTACTTC. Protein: CASSKQGAKNIQYF.

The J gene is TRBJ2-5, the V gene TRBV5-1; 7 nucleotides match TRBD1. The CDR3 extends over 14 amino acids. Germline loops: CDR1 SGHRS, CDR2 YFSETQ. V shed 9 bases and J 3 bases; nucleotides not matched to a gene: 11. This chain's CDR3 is CATSRQGDKETQYF. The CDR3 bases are TGCGCCACTTCGAGACAGGGTGACAAAGAGACCCAGTACTTC.

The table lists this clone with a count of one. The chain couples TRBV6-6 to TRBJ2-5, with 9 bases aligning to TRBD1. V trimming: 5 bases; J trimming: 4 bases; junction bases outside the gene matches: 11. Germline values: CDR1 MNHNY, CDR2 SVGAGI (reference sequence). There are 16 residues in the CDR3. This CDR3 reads CASSNRTGALSETQYF. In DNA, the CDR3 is TGTGCCAGCAGTAACCGGACAGGGGCGCTGTCAGAGACCCAGTACTTC.

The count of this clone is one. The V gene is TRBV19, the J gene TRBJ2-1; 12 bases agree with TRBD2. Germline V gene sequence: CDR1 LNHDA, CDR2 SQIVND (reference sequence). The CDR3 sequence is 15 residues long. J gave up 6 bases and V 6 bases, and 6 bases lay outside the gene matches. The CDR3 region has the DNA TGTGCCAGTAGACCGACTAGCGGGGGAGCCAATGAGCAGTTCTTC. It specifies CASRPTSGGANEQFF.

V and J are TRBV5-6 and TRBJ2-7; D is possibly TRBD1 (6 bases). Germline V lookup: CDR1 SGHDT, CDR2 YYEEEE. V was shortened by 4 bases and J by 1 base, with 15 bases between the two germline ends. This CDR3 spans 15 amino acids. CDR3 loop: CASSTDGTFSYEQYF. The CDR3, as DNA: TGTGCCAGCAGCACGGATGGGACATTTTCCTACGAGCAGTACTTC.

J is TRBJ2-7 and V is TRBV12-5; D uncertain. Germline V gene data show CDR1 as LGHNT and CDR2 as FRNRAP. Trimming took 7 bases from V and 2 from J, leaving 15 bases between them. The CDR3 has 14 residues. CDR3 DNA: TGTGCTAGTGCTAAGTCCGGCGGAACCTACGAGCAGTACTTC. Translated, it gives CASAKSGGTYEQYF.

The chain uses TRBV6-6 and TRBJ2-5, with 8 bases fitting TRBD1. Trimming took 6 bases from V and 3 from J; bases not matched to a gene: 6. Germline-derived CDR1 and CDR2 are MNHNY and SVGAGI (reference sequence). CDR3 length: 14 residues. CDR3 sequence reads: CASSPATGEETQYF. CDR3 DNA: TGTGCCAGCAGCCCAGCGACAGGGGAAGAGACCCAGTACTTC.

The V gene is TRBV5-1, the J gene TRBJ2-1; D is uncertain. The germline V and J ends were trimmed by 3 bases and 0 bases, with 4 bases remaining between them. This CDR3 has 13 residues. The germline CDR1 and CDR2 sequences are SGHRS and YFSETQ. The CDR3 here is CASSYYSYNEQFF. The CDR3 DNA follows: TGCGCCAGCAGCTACTACTCCTACAATGAGCAGTTCTTC.

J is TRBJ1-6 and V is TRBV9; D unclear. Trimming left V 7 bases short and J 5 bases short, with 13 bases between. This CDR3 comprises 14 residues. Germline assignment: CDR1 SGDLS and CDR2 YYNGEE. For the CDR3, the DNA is TGTGCCAGCTCCGCGGGCGGGGATAATTCACCCCTCCACTTT. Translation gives CASSAGGDNSPLHF. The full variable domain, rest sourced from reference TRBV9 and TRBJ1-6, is DSGVTQTPKHLITATGQRVTLRCSPRSGDLSVYWYQQSLDQGLQFLIQYYNGEERAKGNILERFSAQQFPDLHSELNLSSLELGDSALYFCASSAGGDNSPLHFGNGTRLTVT.